This TCR beta chain was found in a study of cytomegalovirus exposure and HLA in healthy donors. Each donor's status was that of a healthy bone marrow donor. Study results and limitations: Analysis was carried out at a later point, and it linked a missense DCLRE1C variant to TCR beta V- and J-gene trimming.

Amplification used 60 Vbeta primers and 13 Jbeta primers. Libraries were prepared by immunoSEQ multiplex PCR; TCRdb keeps only in-frame clonotypes and omits some of them. The sample has over 150,000 clones; about 81% are singletons. CDR1 SGHNT and CDR2 YYREEE come from the germline V gene (reference sequence). Trimming removed 4 bases from V and 0 bases from J; junction bases left unmatched: 3. The CDR3 spans 15 residues. This clone was found a few times. Its specificity is not known. J is TRBJ1-1 and V is TRBV5-4, with TRBD1 matching over 10 bases. The specimen was PBMCs. The TCR sequence derives from a girl aged 10 to 17 in good health and CMV-seropositive. The CDR3 region is CASSPDRGVNTEAFF. CDR3 sequence (DNA): TGTGCCAGCAGCCCGGACAGGGGGGTGAACACTGAAGCTTTCTTT. The full variable domain, with the rest looked up from reference TRBV5-4 and TRBJ1-1, is ETGVTQSPTHLIKTRGQQVTLRCSSQSGHNTVSWYQQALGQGPQFIFQYYREEENGRGNFPPRFSGLQFPNYSSELNVNALELDDSALYLCASSPDRGVNTEAFFGQGTRLTVV.